The 27 T cell receptor beta chains listed next were all sequenced from one sample in a study of early T cells in non-severe SARS-CoV-2 infection. TCRdb re-called the 5' RACE reads through MiXCR, storing one row per CDR3 protein. The sample lists about 38,000 distinct CDR3 sequences, roughly 5% occurring once. The specimen was whole blood. Every receptor here comes from an adult who was a healthcare worker with PCR-confirmed SARS-CoV-2 infection or an uninfected control (not recorded which).

This clonotype was detected a few times. The CDR3 reads CASSAGTRGDTQYF. The CDR3 nucleotides are TGCGCCAGCAGCGCCGGGACTAGAGGAGATACGCAGTATTTT. This rearrangement joins TRBV5-1 to TRBJ2-3, with TRBD2 matching 8 bases. The trim removed 4 bases at V and 5 bases at J, leaving 6 bases unmatched. Germline V lookup: CDR1 SGHRS, CDR2 YFSETQ. The CDR3 consists of 14 residues.

This clonotype has ten or more counts. The chain is built from TRBV5-1 and TRBJ1-1; no reliable D call. CDR1 and CDR2 (germline): SGHRS, YFSETQ. This CDR3 contains 14 residues. The germline V and J ends were trimmed by 5 bases and 1 base, with 12 bases remaining between them. The CDR3 protein is CASRAQQSNTEAFF. The CDR3, as DNA: TGCGCCAGCAGGGCACAGCAATCGAACACTGAAGCTTTCTTT.

Ten or more counts support this clonotype. The rearrangement joins TRBV5-4 to TRBJ2-3; 8 nucleotides line up with TRBD2. The trim removed 0 bases at V and 1 base at J, leaving 1 base unmatched. Germline CDR1 SGHNT, CDR2 YYREEE (reference sequence). The CDR3 extends over 15 amino acids. For the CDR3, the DNA is TGTGCCAGCAGCTTGGCGGGGGGGGGCACAGATACGCAGTATTTT. Its protein is CASSLAGGGTDTQYF.

This clonotype was counted ten times or more. The chain joins TRBV3-1 to TRBJ1-2; D unclear. This CDR3 region has 14 residues. CDR1 is LGHDT and CDR2 is YNNKEL in the germline V gene (reference sequence). Trimming left V 4 bases short and J 5 bases short, with 14 bases between. The chain's CDR3 is CASSPSGVQYGYTF. The DNA of the CDR3 is TGTGCCAGCAGCCCCTCCGGGGTGCAGTATGGCTACACCTTC. The entire variable domain, with the rest obtained from reference TRBV3-1 and TRBJ1-2, is as follows: DTAVSQTPKYLVTQMGNDKSIKCEQNLGHDTMYWYKQDSKKFLKIMFSYNNKELIINETVPNRFSPKSPDKAHLNLHINSLELGDSAVYFCASSPSGVQYGYTFGSGTRLTVV.

This clonotype was detected ten times or more. The chain has TRBV7-9 and TRBJ1-5; D uncertain. The V gene lost 5 bases and the J gene lost 3 bases, with 5 bases spanning the gap. There are 12 residues in the CDR3. CDR1 and CDR2 from the germline V gene are SEHNR and FQNEAQ (reference sequence). This CDR3 reads CASSPTNQPQHF. The DNA of the CDR3 is TGTGCCAGCAGCCCCACCAATCAGCCCCAGCATTTT. The full variable domain, completed using reference TRBV7-9 and TRBJ1-5, is DTGVSQNPRHKITKRGQNVTFRCDPISEHNRLYWYRQTLGQGPEFLTYFQNEAQLEKSRLLSDRFSAERPKGSFSTLEIQRTEQGDSAMYLCASSPTNQPQHFGDGTRLSIL.

By its share, this clonotype is large. The chain is built from TRBV5-6 and TRBJ2-1; TRBD2 might be the D (6 bases). The CDR3 spans 11 residues. Trimming cost V 4 bases and J 15 bases, with 14 bases left between them. Germline CDR1 reads SGHDT; CDR2 reads YYEEEE. CDR3 DNA: TGTGCCAGCAGCGCAGCTAGCGAACTGTTCTTC. Encoded protein: CASSAASELFF.

This clonotype was seen ten or more times. This chain joins TRBV7-9 and TRBJ1-4; D is possibly TRBD1 (5 bases). Trimming removed 4 bases from V and 4 bases from J, with 13 bases in between. The V gene's germline CDR1 is SEHNR and CDR2 FQNEAQ (reference sequence). The CDR3 is 15 residues long. The CDR3 protein is CASSSRDGLNEKLFF. CDR3 bases: TGTGCCAGCAGCTCCCGGGACGGTCTTAATGAAAAACTGTTTTTT.

This clonotype was recorded many times. CDR3 nucleotides: TGTGCCAGTAAGGGTTGGGAAAATTCACCCCTCCACTTT. This translates into CASKGWENSPLHF. The genes are TRBV6-2 or TRBV6-3 and TRBJ1-6; D is unresolved. CDR3 length: 13 amino acids. Trimming stripped 9 bases from V and 7 bases from J, with 13 bases between. Per the germline V gene, CDR1 is MNHEY and CDR2 is SVGEGT.

This clonotype was counted many times. The rearrangement links TRBV5-1 to TRBJ2-5; 7 nucleotides match TRBD2. This CDR3 has 14 residues. After removal of 4 bases from V and 1 base from J, the junction contained 4 bases not matched to a gene. Per germline, CDR1 SGHRS and CDR2 YFSETQ. CDR3 sequence reads: CASSSTGGQETQYF. In DNA form, the CDR3 reads TGCGCCAGCAGCAGTACGGGAGGCCAAGAGACCCAGTACTTC.

This clonotype appeared many times. V usage is TRBV19 and J usage is TRBJ1-5; D possibly corresponds to TRBD1 (5 bases). The V gene lost 11 bases and the J gene lost 5 bases, with 16 bases spanning the gap. Looked up from germline, CDR1 is LNHDA and CDR2 is SQIVND (reference sequence). This CDR3 has 13 amino acids. This chain's CDR3 is CASGLLGDQPQHF. The CDR3 DNA is TGTGCCTCGGGACTCCTGGGAGATCAGCCCCAGCATTTT.

This clonotype was seen at least ten times. The chain employs TRBV15 and TRBJ1-5; no firm D call. The ends were cut back, 1 base at V and 7 bases at J, with 5 bases in the middle. The CDR3 runs 12 residues. Germline CDR1 reads LNHNV; CDR2 reads YYDKDF (reference sequence). This CDR3 is CATSRGAQPQHF. The CDR3 DNA sequence: TGTGCCACCAGCAGAGGGGCGCAGCCCCAGCATTTT.

This clonotype was detected ten times or more. The V call is TRBV30, the J call TRBJ1-2; TRBD1 matches at 7 bases. The junction had 13 bases not matched to a gene; V was cut back by 4 bases and J by 14 bases. The CDR3 sequence is 12 residues long. The germline V gene encodes CDR1 GTSNPN and CDR2 SVGIG (reference sequence). The CDR3 is CAWTTGQLYFTF. CDR3 coding DNA: TGTGCCTGGACCACGGGACAGCTATACTTTACCTTC.

This clonotype showed up many times. V is TRBV3-1 and J is TRBJ1-6, with D maybe TRBD1 (5 bases). This CDR3 has 14 residues. The V end lost 1 base, the J end lost 7 bases, and 8 bases lay between the germline ends. Germline CDR1 and CDR2: LGHDT and YNNKEL (reference sequence). The CDR3 nucleotides read TGTGCCAGCAGCCAAGGACAGCAGAATTCACCCCTCCACTTT. Its translation is CASSQGQQNSPLHF.

This clonotype has a count of ten or more. This chain joins TRBV20-1 and TRBJ2-1, with D perhaps matching TRBD1 or TRBD2 (5 bases each). The V gene's germline CDR1 is DFQATT and CDR2 SNEGSKA (reference sequence). The V end lost 3 bases, the J end lost 8 bases, and 14 bases lay between the germline ends. The CDR3 has 13 amino acids. CDR3 in amino acids: CSASRGRIYEQFF. The CDR3 region has the DNA TGCAGTGCTAGTCGGGGCAGGATTTATGAGCAGTTCTTC.

The rearrangement uses TRBV20-1 and TRBJ1-5, with D perhaps TRBD1 (6 bases). Trimming shortened V by 0 bases and J by 4 bases, and 10 bases separated the two germline ends. The germline CDR1 and CDR2 sequences are DFQATT and SNEGSKA (reference sequence). This CDR3 contains 14 residues. The CDR3 DNA follows: TGCAGTGCTAGAGACGGGACAAGAAATCAGCCCCAGCATTTT. Translation: CSARDGTRNQPQHF.

The chain has TRBV5-1 and TRBJ2-2; no firm D call. This CDR3 is 13 amino acids long. V was clipped by 4 bases and J by 4 bases, with 8 bases between them. The germline V gene encodes CDR1 SGHRS and CDR2 YFSETQ. CDR3 amino acids: CASSLRSTGELFF. Here the CDR3 DNA reads TGCGCCAGCAGCCTAAGGAGCACCGGGGAGCTGTTTTTT.

This clonotype was seen many times. The gene calls are TRBV12-3 or TRBV12-4 and TRBJ1-5; unclear D gene. The CDR3 is made up of 14 amino acids. The germline V and J ends were trimmed by 6 bases and 9 bases, with 18 bases remaining between them. The CDR3 here is CASSPDVNRAPQHF. Here the CDR3 DNA reads TGTGCCAGCAGCCCCGACGTTAACCGGGCGCCCCAGCATTTT.

In its sample, this clonotype was seen many times. V and J are TRBV12-3 or TRBV12-4 and TRBJ1-2; no clear D gene. The CDR3 has 14 residues. Trimming pared 5 bases from V and 7 bases from J, leaving 17 bases between. The DNA of the CDR3 is TGTGCCAGCAGTCCGCCGGGTCTCACGGGTGGCTACACCTTC. Translating it yields CASSPPGLTGGYTF.

This clonotype was found many times. The chain is built from TRBV4-2 and TRBJ1-2, with D possibly TRBD1 on 5 matching bases. CDR1 LGHNA and CDR2 YNFKEQ come from the germline V gene. The CDR3 runs 16 residues. V lost 2 bases and J 3 bases, leaving 16 bases between the germline ends. The CDR3 DNA reads as TGTGCCAGCAGCCAAAGAGAGGGCGACAGAGACTATGGCTACACCTTC. Translating gives CASSQREGDRDYGYTF.

This clonotype counts as medium-sized. The chain carries TRBV5-1 and TRBJ2-1; 10 bases line up with TRBD2. The CDR3 consists of 19 residues. Unmatched junction bases numbered 9, after V lost 0 bases and J lost 0 bases. Germline V gene data show CDR1 as SGHRS and CDR2 as YFSETQ. CDR3 amino acids: CASSLAWLAGASSYNEQFF. CDR3 nucleotides: TGCGCCAGCAGCTTGGCCTGGCTAGCGGGGGCGAGCTCCTACAATGAGCAGTTCTTC.

A few counts support this clonotype. The J gene is TRBJ1-6, the V gene TRBV18; 7 bases agree with TRBD1. The germline CDR1 and CDR2 sequences are KGHSH and LQKENI. The CDR3 has 14 amino acids. V lost 3 bases and J lost 8; bases outside the gene matches: 4. CDR3 sequence: CASSPTGIDSPLHF. Written as DNA, the CDR3 is TGTGCCAGCTCACCGACAGGGATAGATTCACCCCTCCACTTT.

This chain uses TRBV7-9 with TRBJ2-7; possible D gene TRBD2, 5 bases. V lost 5 bases and J lost 6, with 11 bases in between. The CDR3 spans 12 residues. The germline V gene has CDR1 SEHNR and CDR2 FQNEAQ (reference sequence). The CDR3 sequence is CASSPRAGEQYF. The CDR3 DNA reads TGTGCCAGCAGCCCGAGGGCCGGCGAGCAGTACTTC. Complete variable domain (other parts from reference TRBV7-9 and TRBJ2-7): DTGVSQNPRHKITKRGQNVTFRCDPISEHNRLYWYRQTLGQGPEFLTYFQNEAQLEKSRLLSDRFSAERPKGSFSTLEIQRTEQGDSAMYLCASSPRAGEQYFGPGTRLTVT.

This clonotype occurred a few times. This chain uses TRBV6-1 with TRBJ2-2; D remains unclear. The CDR3 contains 14 residues. The germline CDR1 and CDR2 sequences are MNHNS and SASEGT. V was pared by 7 bases and J by 5 bases, with 14 bases between. This CDR3 is CASTVSRTTGELFF. DNA of the CDR3: TGTGCCAGCACGGTCTCGCGTACAACCGGGGAGCTGTTTTTT.

This clonotype was seen many times. The gene calls are TRBV6-1 and TRBJ1-4, with D possibly TRBD1 on 5 matching bases. The CDR3 runs 14 residues. Per the germline V gene, CDR1 is MNHNS and CDR2 is SASEGT. Trimming shortened V by 9 bases and J by 8 bases, and 19 bases separated the two germline ends. CDR3 amino acids: CASSDVWGDEKLFF. DNA of the CDR3: TGTGCCAGTAGCGACGTTTGGGGGGACGAAAAACTGTTTTTT.

This clonotype was recorded at least ten times. V and J are TRBV7-9 and TRBJ1-5, with D perhaps TRBD1 (5 bases). This CDR3 region has 15 residues. Per the germline V gene, CDR1 is SEHNR and CDR2 is FQNEAQ (reference sequence). Between the trimmed V and J ends, which lost 4 bases and 4 bases, there was a span of 14 bases. CDR3 nucleotides: TGTGCCAGCAGCTCGCTGGGCCCAGGGAATCAGCCCCAGCATTTT. Protein: CASSSLGPGNQPQHF.

This clonotype has a count of ten or more. The chain links TRBV7-2 to TRBJ1-6; unclear D gene. The CDR3 contains 15 residues. Germline V gene sequence: CDR1 SGHTA, CDR2 FQGNSA. The V and J ends lost 5 bases and 6 bases respectively, with 14 bases between them. The CDR3 spells CASSPQVRSNSPLHF. CDR3 coding DNA: TGTGCCAGCAGCCCCCAGGTGCGGTCTAATTCACCCCTCCACTTT.

The chain combines TRBV10-2 with TRBJ1-2; possibly TRBD1 for D (6 bases). This CDR3 spans 15 amino acids. Germline assignment: CDR1 WSHSY and CDR2 SAAADI. With 8 bases removed from V and 4 bases from J, the gap between germline ends came to 20 bases. The CDR3 loop is CASPTNRVSPYGYTF. In nucleotides, the CDR3 is TGCGCCAGCCCCACTAACAGGGTTAGCCCCTATGGCTACACCTTC.